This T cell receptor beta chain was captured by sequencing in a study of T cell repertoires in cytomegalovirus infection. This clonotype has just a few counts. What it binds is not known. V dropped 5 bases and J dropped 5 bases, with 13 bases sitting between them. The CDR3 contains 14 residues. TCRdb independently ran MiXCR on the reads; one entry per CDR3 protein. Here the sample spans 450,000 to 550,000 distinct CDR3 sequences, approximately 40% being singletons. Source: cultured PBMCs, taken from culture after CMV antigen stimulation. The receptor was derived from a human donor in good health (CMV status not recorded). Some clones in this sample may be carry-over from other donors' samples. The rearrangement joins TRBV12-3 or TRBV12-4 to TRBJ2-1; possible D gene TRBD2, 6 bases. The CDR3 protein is CASSPGWGDNEQFF. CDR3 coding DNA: TGTGCCAGCAGTCCCGGGTGGGGGGACAATGAGCAGTTCTTC.